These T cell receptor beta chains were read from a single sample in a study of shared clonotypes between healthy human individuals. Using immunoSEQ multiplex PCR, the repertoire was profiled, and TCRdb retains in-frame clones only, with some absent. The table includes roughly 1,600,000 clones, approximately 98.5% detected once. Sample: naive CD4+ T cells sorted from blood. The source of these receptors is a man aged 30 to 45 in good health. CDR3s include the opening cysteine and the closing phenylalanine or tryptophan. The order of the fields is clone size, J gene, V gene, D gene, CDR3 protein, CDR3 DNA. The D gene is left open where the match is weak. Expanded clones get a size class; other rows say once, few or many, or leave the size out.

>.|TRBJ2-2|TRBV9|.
CASSVGQLNTGELFF
TGTGCCAGCAGCGTCGGACAACTGAACACCGGGGAGCTGTTTTTT
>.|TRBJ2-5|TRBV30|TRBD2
CAWSIASGSGGQETQYF
TGTGCCTGGAGTATTGCTAGCGGGAGTGGAGGGCAAGAGACCCAGTACTTC
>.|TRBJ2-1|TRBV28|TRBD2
CASSLSSGESENEQFF
TGTGCCAGCAGTTTATCTAGCGGGGAGTCGGAGAATGAGCAGTTCTTC
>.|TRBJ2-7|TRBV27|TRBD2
CASSFGLGGTSYEQYF
TGTGCCAGCAGTTTCGGGTTGGGAGGGACCTCCTACGAGCAGTACTTC
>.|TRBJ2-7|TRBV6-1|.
CASSEVGTYEQYF
TGTGCCAGCAGTGAAGTGGGAACCTACGAGCAGTACTTC
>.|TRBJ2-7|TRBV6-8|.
CASSYGGSPYEQYF
TGTGCCAGCAGTTACGGGGGGAGTCCCTACGAGCAGTACTTC
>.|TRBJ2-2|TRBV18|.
CASSPLKQSGITGELFF
TGTGCCAGCTCACCACTTAAACAATCCGGGATCACCGGGGAGCTGTTTTTT
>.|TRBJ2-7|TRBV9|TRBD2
CASSTAAAGGPYEQYF
TGTGCCAGCAGCACCGCGGCGGCGGGAGGGCCCTACGAGCAGTACTTC
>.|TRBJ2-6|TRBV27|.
CASSFRAGANVLTF
TGTGCCAGCAGTTTCAGGGCCGGGGCCAACGTCCTGACTTTC
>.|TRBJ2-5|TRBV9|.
CASSVGPSPQTQYF
TGTGCCAGCAGCGTGGGGCCCAGCCCCCAGACCCAGTACTTC
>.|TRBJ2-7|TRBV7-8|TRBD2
CASSPLAGVIYEQYF
TGTGCCAGCAGCCCGCTAGCGGGAGTGATCTACGAGCAGTACTTC
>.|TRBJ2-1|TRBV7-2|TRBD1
CASSSGTGMHEQFF
TGTGCCAGCAGCTCCGGGACAGGGATGCATGAGCAGTTCTTC
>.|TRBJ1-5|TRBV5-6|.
CASSLGVGQPQHF
TGTGCCAGCAGCTTGGGGGTCGGGCAGCCCCAGCATTTT
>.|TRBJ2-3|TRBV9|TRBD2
CASSVVASGSDTQYF
TGTGCCAGCAGCGTAGTAGCTAGCGGGAGTGATACGCAGTATTTT
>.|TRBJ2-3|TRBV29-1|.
CSAGWAGADTQYF
TGCAGCGCTGGGTGGGCGGGGGCGGATACGCAGTATTTT
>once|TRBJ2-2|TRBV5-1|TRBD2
CASSSGTSLTGELFF
TGCGCCAGCAGCTCCGGGACTAGCCTCACCGGGGAGCTGTTTTTT
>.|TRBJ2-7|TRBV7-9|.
CASSLDPLLGLGF
TGTGCCAGCAGCTTAGATCCGCTACTAGGGTTGGGCTTC
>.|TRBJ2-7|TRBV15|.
CATSRTNYEQYF
TGTGCCACCAGCAGGACTAACTACGAGCAGTACTTC
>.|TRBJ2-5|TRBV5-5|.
CASSFAGRETQYF
TGTGCCAGCAGCTTCGCAGGGCGGGAGACCCAGTACTTC
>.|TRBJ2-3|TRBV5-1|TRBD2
CASSYATSTSGSGTQYF
TGCGCCAGCAGCTATGCTACCTCGACTAGCGGGAGTGGTACGCAGTATTTT
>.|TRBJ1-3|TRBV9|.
CASSYREFIGNTIYF
TGTGCCAGCAGCTATAGGGAGTTCATTGGAAACACCATATATTTT
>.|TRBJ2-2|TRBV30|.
CAWHRTPANTGELFF
TGTGCCTGGCATAGGACACCCGCGAACACCGGGGAGCTGTTTTTT
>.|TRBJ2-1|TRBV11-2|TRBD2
CASSVRTSGSSNEQFF
TGTGCCAGCAGCGTAAGGACTAGCGGGAGCTCGAATGAGCAGTTCTTC
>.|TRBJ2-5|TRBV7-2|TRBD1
CASRRTGEETQYF
TGTGCCAGCAGACGGACAGGGGAAGAGACCCAGTACTTC
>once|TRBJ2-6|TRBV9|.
CASALPGANVLTF
TGTGCCAGCGCCCTTCCTGGGGCCAACGTCCTGACTTTC
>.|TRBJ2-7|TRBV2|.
CASTTTDEQYF
TGTGCCAGCACGACGACTGACGAGCAGTACTTC
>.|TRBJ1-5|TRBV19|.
CASSNRRGDNQPQHF
TGTGCCAGTAGTAATCGCCGGGGAGACAATCAGCCCCAGCATTTT
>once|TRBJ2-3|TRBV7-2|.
CASRRWPDTQYF
TGTGCCAGCAGGAGGTGGCCAGATACGCAGTATTTT
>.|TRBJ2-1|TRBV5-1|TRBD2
CASRSSSGRHEQFF
TGCGCCAGCCGCTCGTCTAGCGGGAGACATGAGCAGTTCTTC
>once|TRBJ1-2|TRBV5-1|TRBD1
CASSKGQGEYGYTF
TGCGCCAGCAGCAAGGGACAGGGGGAGTATGGCTACACCTTC
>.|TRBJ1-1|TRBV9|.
CASSVQGNTEAFF
TGTGCCAGCAGCGTCCAGGGGAACACTGAAGCTTTCTTT
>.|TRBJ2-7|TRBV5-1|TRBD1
CASSLAGTGVYEQYF
TGCGCCAGCAGCTTAGCAGGGACAGGGGTGTACGAGCAGTACTTC